This T cell receptor beta chain was sequenced in a study of T cell responses to AZD1222 COVID-19 vaccine. Overall study context: Investigators merged groups given second doses at roughly 4 or roughly 12 weeks. Study conclusions and caveats: Two AZD1222 doses significantly raised spike-specific TCR breadth and depth over controls. White British ancestry dominated among donors, who included more females, and clonal diversity was possibly underestimated. Unmutated variant regions reportedly attract nearly half of all spike-specific TCRs.

Clones were read by immunoSEQ multiplex PCR, and TCRdb kept only the in-frame ones, dropping some. The data hold fewer than 150,000 clones, with 93% observed a single time. With respect to this clone: Its matching antigen is unknown.

Sequencing used peripheral blood, obtained on day 0 of AZD1222 vaccination. The receptor was derived from an adult in good health.

The CDR3 sequence is CASMMTGTTEAFF. Written as DNA, the CDR3 is TGTGCCAGCATGATGACAGGGACCACTGAAGCTTTCTTT. The chain employs TRBV27 and TRBJ1-1, with TRBD1 matching over 7 bases. Germline CDR1 and CDR2: MNHEY and SMNVEV (reference sequence). The CDR3 contains 13 residues. The junction had 6 bases not matched to a gene; V was cut back by 7 bases and J by 4 bases.